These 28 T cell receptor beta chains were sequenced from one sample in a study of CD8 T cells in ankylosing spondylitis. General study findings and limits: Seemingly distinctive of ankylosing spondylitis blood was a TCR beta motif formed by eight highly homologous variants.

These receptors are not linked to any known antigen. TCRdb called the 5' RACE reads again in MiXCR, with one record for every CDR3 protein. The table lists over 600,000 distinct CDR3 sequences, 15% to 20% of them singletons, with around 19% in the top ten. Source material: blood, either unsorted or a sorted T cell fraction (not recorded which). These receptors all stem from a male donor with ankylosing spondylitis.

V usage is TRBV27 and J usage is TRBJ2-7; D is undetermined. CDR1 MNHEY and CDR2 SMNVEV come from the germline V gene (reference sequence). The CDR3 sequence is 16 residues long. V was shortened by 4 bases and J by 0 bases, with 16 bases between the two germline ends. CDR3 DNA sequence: TGTGCCAGCAGTTCCACCGGTGGGGTAGTCTCCTACGAGCAGTACTTC. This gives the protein CASSSTGGVVSYEQYF.

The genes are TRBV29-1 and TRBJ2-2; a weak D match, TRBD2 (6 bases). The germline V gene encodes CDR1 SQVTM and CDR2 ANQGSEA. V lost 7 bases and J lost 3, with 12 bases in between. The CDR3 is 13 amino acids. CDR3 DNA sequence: TGCAGCGCCCTTAGCGGATACACCGGGGAGCTGTTTTTT. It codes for CSALSGYTGELFF.

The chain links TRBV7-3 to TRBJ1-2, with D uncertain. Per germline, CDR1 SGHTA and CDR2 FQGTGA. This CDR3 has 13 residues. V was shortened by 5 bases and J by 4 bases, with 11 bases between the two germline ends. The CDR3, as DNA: TGTGCCAGCAGCCGAGAAGGAGGCTATGGCTACACCTTC. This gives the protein CASSREGGYGYTF.

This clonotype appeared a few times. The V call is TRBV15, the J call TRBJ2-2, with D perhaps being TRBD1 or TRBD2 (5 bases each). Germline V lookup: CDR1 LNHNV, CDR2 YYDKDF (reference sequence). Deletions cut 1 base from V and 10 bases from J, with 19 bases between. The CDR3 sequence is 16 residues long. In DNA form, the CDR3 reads TGTGCCACCAGCAGAGTCTATCTCGGGGCCGGCGAGGAGCTGTTTTTT. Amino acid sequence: CATSRVYLGAGEELFF. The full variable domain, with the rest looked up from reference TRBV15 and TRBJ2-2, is DAMVIQNPRYQVTQFGKPVTLSCSQTLNHNVMYWYQQKSSQAPKLLFHYYDKDFNNEADTPDNFQSRRPNTSFCFLDIRSPGLGDTAMYLCATSRVYLGAGEELFFGEGSRLTVL.

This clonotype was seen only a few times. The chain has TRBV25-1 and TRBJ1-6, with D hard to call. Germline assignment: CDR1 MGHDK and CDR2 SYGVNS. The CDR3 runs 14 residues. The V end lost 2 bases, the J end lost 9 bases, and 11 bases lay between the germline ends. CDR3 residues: CASSEKGLGSPLHF. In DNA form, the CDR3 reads TGTGCCAGCAGTGAAAAGGGTCTTGGTTCACCCCTCCACTTT. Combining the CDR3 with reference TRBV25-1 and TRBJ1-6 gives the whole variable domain EADIYQTPRYLVIGTGKKITLECSQTMGHDKMYWYQQDPGMELHLIHYSYGVNSTEKGDLSSESTVSRIRTEHFPLTLESARPSHTSQYLCASSEKGLGSPLHFGNGTRLTVT.

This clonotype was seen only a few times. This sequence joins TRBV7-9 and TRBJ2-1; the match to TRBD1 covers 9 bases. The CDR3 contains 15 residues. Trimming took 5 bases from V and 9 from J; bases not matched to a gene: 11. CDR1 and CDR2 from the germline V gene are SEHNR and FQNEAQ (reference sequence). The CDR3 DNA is TGTGCCAGCAGCCACCGGGACAGGGTTGGAATTGAGCAGTTCTTC. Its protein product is CASSHRDRVGIEQFF.

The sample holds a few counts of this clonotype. The CDR3 sequence: CASSQTREGEQYF. In nucleotides, the CDR3 is TGCGCCAGCAGCCAGACCAGGGAGGGCGAGCAGTACTTC. The V call is TRBV4-3, the J call TRBJ2-7; 7 bases agree with TRBD2. CDR3 size: 13 residues. V shed 3 bases and J 6 bases; nucleotides not matched to a gene: 5. The V gene's germline CDR1 is LGHNA and CDR2 YSLEER.

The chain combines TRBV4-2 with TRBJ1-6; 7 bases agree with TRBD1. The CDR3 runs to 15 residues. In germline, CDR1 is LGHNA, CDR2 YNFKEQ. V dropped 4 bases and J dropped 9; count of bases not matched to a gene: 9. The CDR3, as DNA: TGTGCCAGCAGCCCTACAGGGGTAACAACTTCACCCCTCCACTTT. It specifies CASSPTGVTTSPLHF.

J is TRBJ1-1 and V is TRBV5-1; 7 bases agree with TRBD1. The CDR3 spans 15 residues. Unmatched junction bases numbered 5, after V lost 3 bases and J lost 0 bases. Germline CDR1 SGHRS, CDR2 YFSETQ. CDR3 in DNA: TGCGCCAGCAGCTCCGACAGGGCCATGAACACTGAAGCTTTCTTT. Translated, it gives CASSSDRAMNTEAFF.

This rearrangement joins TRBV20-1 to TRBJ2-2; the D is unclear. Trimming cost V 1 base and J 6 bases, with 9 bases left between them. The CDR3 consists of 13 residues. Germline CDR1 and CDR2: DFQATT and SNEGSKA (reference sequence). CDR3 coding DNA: TGCAGTGCTAGAGTCCCCGGGTCCGGGGAGCTGTTTTTT. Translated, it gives CSARVPGSGELFF.

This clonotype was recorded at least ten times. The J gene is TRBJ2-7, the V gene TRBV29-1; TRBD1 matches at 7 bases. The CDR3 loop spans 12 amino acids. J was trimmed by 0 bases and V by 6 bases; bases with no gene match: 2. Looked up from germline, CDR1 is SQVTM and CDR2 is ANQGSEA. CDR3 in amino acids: CSVRDSSYEQYF. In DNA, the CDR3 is TGCAGCGTCCGGGACAGCTCCTACGAGCAGTACTTC.

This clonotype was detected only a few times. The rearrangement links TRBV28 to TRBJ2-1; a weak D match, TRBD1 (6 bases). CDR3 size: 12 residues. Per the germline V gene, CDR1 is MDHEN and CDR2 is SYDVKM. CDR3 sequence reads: CASRTELNEQFF. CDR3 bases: TGTGCTTCTCGGACAGAGCTAAATGAGCAGTTCTTC.

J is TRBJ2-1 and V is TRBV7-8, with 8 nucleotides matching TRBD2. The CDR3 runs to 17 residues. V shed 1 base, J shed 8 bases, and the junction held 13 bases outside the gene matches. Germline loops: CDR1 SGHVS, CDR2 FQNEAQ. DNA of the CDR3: TGTGCCAGCAGCTTAGGGTACGGCGGGAGGTTGGTAGATGAGCAGTTCTTC. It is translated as CASSLGYGGRLVDEQFF.

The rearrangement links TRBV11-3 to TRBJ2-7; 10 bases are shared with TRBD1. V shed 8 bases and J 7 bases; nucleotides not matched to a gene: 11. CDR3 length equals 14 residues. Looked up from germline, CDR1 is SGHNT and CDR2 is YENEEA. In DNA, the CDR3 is TGTGCCAGCGGAGGGGACAGGGGCTCTCGGGAGCAGTACTTC. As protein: CASGGDRGSREQYF.

CDR3 loop: CASSLVVRNQPQHF. Here the CDR3 DNA reads TGTGCCAGCAGCTTAGTGGTGCGAAATCAGCCCCAGCATTTT. This chain uses TRBV11-2 with TRBJ1-5, with D unclear. The germline V gene encodes CDR1 SGHAT and CDR2 FQNNGV. This CDR3 has 14 residues. The V and J ends lost 1 base and 4 bases respectively, with 8 bases between them. The full variable domain, with the rest looked up from reference TRBV11-2 and TRBJ1-5, is EAGVAQSPRYKIIEKRQSVAFWCNPISGHATLYWYQQILGQGPKLLIQFQNNGVVDDSQLPKDRFSAERLKGVDSTLKIQPAKLEDSAVYLCASSLVVRNQPQHFGDGTRLSIL.

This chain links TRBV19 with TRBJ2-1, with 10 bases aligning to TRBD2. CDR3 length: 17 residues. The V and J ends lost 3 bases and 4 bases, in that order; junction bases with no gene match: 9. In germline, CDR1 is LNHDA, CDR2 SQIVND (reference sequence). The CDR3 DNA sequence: TGTGCCAGTAGTATGGGGGGACTAGCGACACCTTACAATGAGCAGTTCTTC. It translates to CASSMGGLATPYNEQFF.

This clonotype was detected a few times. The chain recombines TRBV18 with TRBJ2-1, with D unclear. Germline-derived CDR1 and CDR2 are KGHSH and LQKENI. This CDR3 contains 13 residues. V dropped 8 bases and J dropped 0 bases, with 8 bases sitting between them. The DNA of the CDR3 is TGTGCCAGCCGTTCACCCTCCTACAATGAGCAGTTCTTC. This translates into CASRSPSYNEQFF.

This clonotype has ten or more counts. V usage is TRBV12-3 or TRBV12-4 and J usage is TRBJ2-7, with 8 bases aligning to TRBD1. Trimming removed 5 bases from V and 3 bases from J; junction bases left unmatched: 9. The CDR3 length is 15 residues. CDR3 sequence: CASSPLGQGFYEQYF. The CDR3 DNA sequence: TGTGCCAGCAGTCCACTCGGACAGGGTTTCTACGAGCAGTACTTC.

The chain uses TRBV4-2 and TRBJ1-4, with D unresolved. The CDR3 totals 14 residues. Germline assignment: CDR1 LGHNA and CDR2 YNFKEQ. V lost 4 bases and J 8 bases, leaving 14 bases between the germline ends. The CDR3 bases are TGTGCCAGCAGCCCGGCAGGAGGGAAGGAAAAACTGTTTTTT. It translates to CASSPAGGKEKLFF.

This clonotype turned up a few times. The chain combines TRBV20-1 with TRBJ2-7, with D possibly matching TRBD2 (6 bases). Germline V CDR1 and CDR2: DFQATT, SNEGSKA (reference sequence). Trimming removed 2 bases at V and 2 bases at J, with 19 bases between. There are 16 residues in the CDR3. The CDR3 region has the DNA TGCAGTGCTAGATCTCACCGGGACTCCCTCCCCTACGAGCAGTACTTC. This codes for CSARSHRDSLPYEQYF.

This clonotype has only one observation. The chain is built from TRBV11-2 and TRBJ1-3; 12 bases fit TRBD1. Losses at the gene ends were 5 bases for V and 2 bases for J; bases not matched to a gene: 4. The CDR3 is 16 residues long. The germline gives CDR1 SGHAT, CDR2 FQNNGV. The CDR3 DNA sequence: TGTGCCAGCAGCGCGGGACAGGGGGCTGCTGGAAACACCATATATTTT. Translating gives CASSAGQGAAGNTIYF.

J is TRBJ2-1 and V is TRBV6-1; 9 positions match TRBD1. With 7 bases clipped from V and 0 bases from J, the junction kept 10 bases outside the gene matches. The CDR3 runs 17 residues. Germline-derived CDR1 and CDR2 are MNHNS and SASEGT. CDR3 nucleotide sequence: TGTGCCAGCACCAATCAACAGGGGGCCAGCTCCTACAATGAGCAGTTCTTC. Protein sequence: CASTNQQGASSYNEQFF.

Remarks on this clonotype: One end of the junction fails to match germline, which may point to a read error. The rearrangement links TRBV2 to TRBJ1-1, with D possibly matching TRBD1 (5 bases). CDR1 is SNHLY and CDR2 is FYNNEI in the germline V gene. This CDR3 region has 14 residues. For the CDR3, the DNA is TGTGCCAGCAGTGATATGGGGGGGAACACTGGAGCTTTCTTT. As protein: CASSDMGGNTGAFF.

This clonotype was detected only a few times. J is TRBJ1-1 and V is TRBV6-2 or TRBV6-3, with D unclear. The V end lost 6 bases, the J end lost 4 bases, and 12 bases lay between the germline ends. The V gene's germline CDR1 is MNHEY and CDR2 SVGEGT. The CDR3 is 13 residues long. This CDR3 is CASRPFSGTEAFF. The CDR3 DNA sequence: TGTGCCAGCAGGCCTTTTTCCGGCACTGAAGCTTTCTTT.

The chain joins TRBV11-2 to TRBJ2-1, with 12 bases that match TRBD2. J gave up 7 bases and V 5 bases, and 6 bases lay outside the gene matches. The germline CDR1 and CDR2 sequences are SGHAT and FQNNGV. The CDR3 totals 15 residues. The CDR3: CASSRLAGGGNEQFF. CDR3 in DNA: TGTGCCAGCAGCCGTCTAGCGGGGGGGGGAAATGAGCAGTTCTTC.

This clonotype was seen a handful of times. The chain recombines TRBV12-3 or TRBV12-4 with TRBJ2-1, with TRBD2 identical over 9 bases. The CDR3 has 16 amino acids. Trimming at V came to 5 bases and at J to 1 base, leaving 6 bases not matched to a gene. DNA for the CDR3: TGTGCCAGCAGTGAGACTAGCGGAATATCCTACAATGAGCAGTTCTTC. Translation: CASSETSGISYNEQFF.

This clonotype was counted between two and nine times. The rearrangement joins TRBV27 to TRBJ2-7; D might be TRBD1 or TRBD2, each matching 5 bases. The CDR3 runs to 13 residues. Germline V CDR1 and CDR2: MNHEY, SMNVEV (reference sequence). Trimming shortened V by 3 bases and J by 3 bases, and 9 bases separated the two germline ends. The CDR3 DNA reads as TGTGCCAGCAGTTTTGGGACGGACTACGAGCAGTACTTC. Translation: CASSFGTDYEQYF.

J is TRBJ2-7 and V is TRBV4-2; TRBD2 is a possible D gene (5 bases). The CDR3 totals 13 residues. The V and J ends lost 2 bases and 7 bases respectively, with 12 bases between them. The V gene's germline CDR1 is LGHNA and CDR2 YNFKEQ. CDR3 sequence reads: CASSQLIGREQYF. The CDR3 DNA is TGTGCCAGCAGCCAACTTATAGGGAGAGAGCAGTACTTC.